The 3 T cell receptor beta chains presented below share a single source sample, sequenced in a study of technical replicates of blood from a handful of donors. The repertoire was sequenced with immunoSEQ multiplex PCR; TCRdb's copy has only in-frame clones and lacks some. The sample has about 80,000 clones; around nine tenths are singletons. Input material: T cells isolated from PBMCs. These receptors originate from a human donor in good health.

This clone occurred once. The genes are TRBV6-5 and TRBJ1-2, with TRBD1 identical over 8 bases. CDR3 length equals 12 residues. The germline V gene encodes CDR1 MNHEY and CDR2 SVGAGI. The V segment lost 10 bases and the J segment 5 bases; nucleotides outside the gene matches: 6. CDR3 sequence reads: CATTGQAYGYTF. The CDR3 region has the DNA TGTGCCACAACGGGACAGGCGTATGGCTACACCTTC.

The chain uses TRBV11-2 and TRBJ1-1; D possibly corresponds to TRBD1 (5 bases). Germline loops: CDR1 SGHAT, CDR2 FQNNGV. This CDR3 comprises 15 residues. V lost 3 bases to trimming and J lost 4 bases, with 15 bases between them. In DNA form, the CDR3 reads TGTGCCAGCAGCTTCATCGTCGGGGGGATCACTGAAGCTTTCTTT. It specifies CASSFIVGGITEAFF.

The chain is built from TRBV18 and TRBJ2-1, with D possibly matching TRBD2 (5 bases). This CDR3 comprises 13 residues. V was pared by 3 bases and J by 9 bases, with 12 bases between. Germline lookup yields CDR1 KGHSH and CDR2 LQKENI. The CDR3 bases are TGTGCCAGCTCACCGTCACGGGAAACTGAGCAGTTCTTC. Translating it yields CASSPSRETEQFF.